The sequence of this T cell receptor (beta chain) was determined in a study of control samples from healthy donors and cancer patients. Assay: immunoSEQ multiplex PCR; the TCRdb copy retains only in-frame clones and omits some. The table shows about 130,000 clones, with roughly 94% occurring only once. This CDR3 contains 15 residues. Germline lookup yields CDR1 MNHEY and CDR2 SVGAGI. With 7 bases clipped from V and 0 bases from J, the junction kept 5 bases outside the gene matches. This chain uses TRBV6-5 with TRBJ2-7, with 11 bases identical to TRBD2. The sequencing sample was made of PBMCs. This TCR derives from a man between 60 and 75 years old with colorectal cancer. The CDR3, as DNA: TGTGCCAGCAACCCTAGCGGGGGGAGCTCCTACGAGCAGTACTTC. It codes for CASNPSGGSSYEQYF.